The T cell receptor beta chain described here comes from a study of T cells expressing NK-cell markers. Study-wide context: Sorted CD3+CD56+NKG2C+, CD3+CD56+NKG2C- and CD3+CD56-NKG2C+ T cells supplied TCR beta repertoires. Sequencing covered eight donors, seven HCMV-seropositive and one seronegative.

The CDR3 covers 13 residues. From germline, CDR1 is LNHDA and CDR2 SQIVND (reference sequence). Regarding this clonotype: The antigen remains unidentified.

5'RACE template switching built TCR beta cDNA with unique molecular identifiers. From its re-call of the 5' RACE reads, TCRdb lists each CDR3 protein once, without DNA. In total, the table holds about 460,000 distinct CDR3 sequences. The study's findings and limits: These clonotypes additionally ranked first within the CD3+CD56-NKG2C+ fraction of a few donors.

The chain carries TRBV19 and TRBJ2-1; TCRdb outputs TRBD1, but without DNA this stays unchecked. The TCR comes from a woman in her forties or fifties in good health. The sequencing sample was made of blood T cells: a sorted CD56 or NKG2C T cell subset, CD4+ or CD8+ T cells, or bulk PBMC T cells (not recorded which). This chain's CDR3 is CASSIGRGDEQFF.